The clone carrying this TCR beta chain occurred many times. The antigen is undetermined. This entry belongs to a study of regulatory T cells in long-lasting Graves disease. Arm-PCR of CDR3 regions and iRepertoire HTBI primers were used to build TCR beta libraries. TCRdb called the multiplex PCR reads again in MiXCR, with one record for every CDR3 protein. Here the sample spans fewer than 600,000 distinct CDR3 sequences, approximately 23% being singletons. Points from the study as a whole: Persistent disease samples used TRBV28, TRBJ1-2 and TRBJ2-5 preferentially.

The CDR3 spans 15 residues. Germline V gives CDR1 MDHEN, CDR2 SYDVKM. With 1 base removed from V and 4 bases from J, the gap between germline ends came to 10 bases. Time point in this sample: persistent/refractory GD, antithyroid drugs over 5 years with positive TRAb. PBMCs provided the RNA from which the TCR library was made. American Thyroid Association guidelines defined how Graves' disease was diagnosed. The peripheral blood volume drawn was 8.5 to 9 milliliters, and it was collected into EDTA tubes. Specimen: peripheral blood mononuclear cells (PBMCs), collected when the disease was refractory, from a patient treated with antithyroid drugs. V gene TRBV28 combines with J gene TRBJ2-2, with no clear D. This sequence originates from a female donor with Graves disease. The CDR3 coding sequence is TGTGCCAGCAGTTTATTGGGCCTTTCCACCGGGGAGCTGTTTTTT. It specifies CASSLLGLSTGELFF.